This record concerns one T cell receptor beta chain sequence. Its antigen remains unknown. The CDR3 loop spans 14 amino acids. CDR1 and CDR2 (germline): SGDLS, YYNGEE. V was cut by 0 bases and J by 5 bases, with 8 bases left in between. These data belong to a study of human thymus T cells. This table comes from immunoSEQ multiplex PCR, and its TCRdb copy is limited to in-frame clones, with some not included. The data show about 60,000 clones, approximately 95% seen once. No fixed cell number was used; all available blood leukocytes supplied DNA. Points from the study as a whole: There appeared to be biased usage of V and J genes in thymic and blood repertoires.

The receptor was derived from a boy under two years old with a congenital heart defect but otherwise immunologically healthy. V usage is TRBV9 and J usage is TRBJ1-4; no firm D call. Sequencing was carried out using blood. CDR3 amino acids: CASSVEPGNEKLFF. Written as DNA, the CDR3 is TGTGCCAGCAGCGTAGAACCCGGGAATGAAAAACTGTTTTTT.